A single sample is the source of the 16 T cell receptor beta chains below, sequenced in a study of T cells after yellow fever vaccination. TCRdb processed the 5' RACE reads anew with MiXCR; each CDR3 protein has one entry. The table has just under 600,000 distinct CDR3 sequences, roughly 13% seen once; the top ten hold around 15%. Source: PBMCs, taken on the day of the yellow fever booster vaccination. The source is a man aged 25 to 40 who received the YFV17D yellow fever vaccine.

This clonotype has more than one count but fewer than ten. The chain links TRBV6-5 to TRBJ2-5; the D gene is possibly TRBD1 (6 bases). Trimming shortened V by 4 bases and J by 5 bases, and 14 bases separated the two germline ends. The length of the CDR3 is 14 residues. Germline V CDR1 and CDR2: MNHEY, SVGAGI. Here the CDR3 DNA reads TGTGCCAGCAGTTTACAGGGTAGTTGGGAGACCCAGTACTTC. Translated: CASSLQGSWETQYF.

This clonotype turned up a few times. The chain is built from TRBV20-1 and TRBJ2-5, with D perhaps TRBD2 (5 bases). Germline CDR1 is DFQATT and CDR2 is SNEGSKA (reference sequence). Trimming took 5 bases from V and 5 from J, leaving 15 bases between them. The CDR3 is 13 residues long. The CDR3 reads CSAQLARRETQYF. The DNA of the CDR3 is TGCAGTGCTCAACTCGCTAGGAGGGAGACCCAGTACTTC.

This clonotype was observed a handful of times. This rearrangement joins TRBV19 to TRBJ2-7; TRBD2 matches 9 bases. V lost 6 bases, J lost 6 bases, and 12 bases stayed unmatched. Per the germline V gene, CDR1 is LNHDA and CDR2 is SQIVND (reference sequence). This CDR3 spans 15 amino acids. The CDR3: CASSRDRGGRVEQYF. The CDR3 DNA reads TGTGCCAGTAGCCGAGACCGCGGCGGGAGGGTCGAGCAGTACTTC.

The CDR3 DNA is TGTGCCAGCAGTTCGTACAGGGGTTGGCAAGAGACCCAGTACTTC. Its translation: CASSSYRGWQETQYF. The gene calls are TRBV28 and TRBJ2-5, with 7 bases fitting TRBD1. V lost 4 bases to trimming and J lost 2 bases; unmatched junction nucleotides: 7. The CDR3 is made up of 15 amino acids. Germline-derived CDR1 and CDR2 are MDHEN and SYDVKM.

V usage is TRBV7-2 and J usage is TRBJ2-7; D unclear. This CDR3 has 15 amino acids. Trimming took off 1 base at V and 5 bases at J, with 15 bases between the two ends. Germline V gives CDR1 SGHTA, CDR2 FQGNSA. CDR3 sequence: CASSLDPRRTNEQYF. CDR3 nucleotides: TGTGCCAGCAGCTTAGATCCGAGGCGTACGAACGAGCAGTACTTC. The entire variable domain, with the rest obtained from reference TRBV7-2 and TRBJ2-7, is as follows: GAGVSQSPSNKVTEKGKDVELRCDPISGHTALYWYRQSLGQGLEFLIYFQGNSAPDKSGLPSDRFSAERTGGSVSTLTIQRTQQEDSAVYLCASSLDPRRTNEQYFGPGTRLTVT.

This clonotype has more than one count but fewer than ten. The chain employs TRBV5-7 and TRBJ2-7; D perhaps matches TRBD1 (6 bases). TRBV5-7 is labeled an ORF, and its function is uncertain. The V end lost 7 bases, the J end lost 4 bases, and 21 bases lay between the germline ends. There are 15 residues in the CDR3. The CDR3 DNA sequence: TGTGCCAGCGCGGACCCGGGACAAAAAAATTACGAGCAGTACTTC. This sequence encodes CASADPGQKNYEQYF.

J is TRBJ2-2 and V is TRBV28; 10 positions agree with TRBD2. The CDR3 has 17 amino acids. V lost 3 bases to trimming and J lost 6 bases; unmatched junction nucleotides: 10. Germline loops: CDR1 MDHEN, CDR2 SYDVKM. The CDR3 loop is CASSLPTSGPDSGELFF. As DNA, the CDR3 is TGTGCCAGCAGTTTGCCGACTAGCGGGCCGGATTCCGGGGAGCTGTTTTTT.

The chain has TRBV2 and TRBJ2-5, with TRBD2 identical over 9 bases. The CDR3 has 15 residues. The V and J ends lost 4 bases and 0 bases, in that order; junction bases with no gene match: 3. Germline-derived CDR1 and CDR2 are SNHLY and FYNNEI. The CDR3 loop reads CASSGTSEYQETQYF. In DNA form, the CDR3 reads TGTGCCAGCAGTGGGACTAGCGAGTACCAAGAGACCCAGTACTTC.

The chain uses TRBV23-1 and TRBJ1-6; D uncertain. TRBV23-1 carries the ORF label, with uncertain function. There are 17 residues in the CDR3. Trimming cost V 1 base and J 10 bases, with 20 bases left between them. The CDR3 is CASSQYSERIVGSPLHF. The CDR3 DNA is TGCGCCAGCAGTCAATACTCAGAGAGGATCGTTGGCTCACCCCTCCACTTT.

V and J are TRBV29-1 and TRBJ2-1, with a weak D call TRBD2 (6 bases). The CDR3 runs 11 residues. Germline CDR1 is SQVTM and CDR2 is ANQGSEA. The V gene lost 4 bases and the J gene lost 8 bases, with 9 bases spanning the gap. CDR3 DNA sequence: TGCAGCGTTGGGGGCGGGGATGAGCAGTTCTTC. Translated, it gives CSVGGGDEQFF.

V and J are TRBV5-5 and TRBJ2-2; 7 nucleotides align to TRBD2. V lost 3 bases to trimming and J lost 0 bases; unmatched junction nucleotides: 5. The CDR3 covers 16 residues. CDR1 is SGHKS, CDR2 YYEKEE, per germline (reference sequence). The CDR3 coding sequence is TGTGCCAGCAGCTCCCTTAGCGGGTCGAACACCGGGGAGCTGTTTTTT. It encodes CASSSLSGSNTGELFF.

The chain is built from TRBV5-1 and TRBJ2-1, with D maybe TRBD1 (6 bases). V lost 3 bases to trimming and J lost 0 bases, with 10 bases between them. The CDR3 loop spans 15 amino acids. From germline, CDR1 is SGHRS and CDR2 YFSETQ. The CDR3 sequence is CASSWTESSYNEQFF. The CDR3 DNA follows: TGCGCCAGCAGCTGGACAGAGAGCTCCTACAATGAGCAGTTCTTC.

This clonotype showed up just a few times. The CDR3 region is CASSLGGTSGIPREQYF. The CDR3 region has the DNA TGTGCCAGCAGCTTAGGAGGGACTAGCGGGATCCCGAGGGAGCAGTACTTC. The chain employs TRBV7-2 and TRBJ2-7; 13 nucleotides agree with TRBD2. V shed 1 base and J 7 bases; nucleotides not matched to a gene: 10. CDR1 and CDR2 from the germline V gene are SGHTA and FQGNSA. The CDR3 runs 17 residues.

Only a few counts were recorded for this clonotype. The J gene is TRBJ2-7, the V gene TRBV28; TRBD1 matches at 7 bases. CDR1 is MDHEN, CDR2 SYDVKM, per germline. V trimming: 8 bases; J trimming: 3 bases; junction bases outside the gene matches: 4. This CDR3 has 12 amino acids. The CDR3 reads CASSRGFYEQYF. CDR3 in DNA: TGTGCCAGCTCCAGGGGGTTCTACGAGCAGTACTTC.

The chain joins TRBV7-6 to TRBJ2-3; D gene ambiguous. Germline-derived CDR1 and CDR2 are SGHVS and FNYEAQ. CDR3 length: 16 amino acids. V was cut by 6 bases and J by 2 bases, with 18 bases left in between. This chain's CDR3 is CASSTGSSTYTDTQYF. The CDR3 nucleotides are TGTGCCAGCAGTACCGGTTCGAGTACTTACACAGATACGCAGTATTTT. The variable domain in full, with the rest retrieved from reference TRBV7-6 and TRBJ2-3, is GAGVSQSPRYKVTKRGQDVALRCDPISGHVSLYWYRQALGQGPEFLTYFNYEAQQDKSGLPNDRFSAERPEGSISTLTIQRTEQRDSAMYRCASSTGSSTYTDTQYFGPGTRLTVL.

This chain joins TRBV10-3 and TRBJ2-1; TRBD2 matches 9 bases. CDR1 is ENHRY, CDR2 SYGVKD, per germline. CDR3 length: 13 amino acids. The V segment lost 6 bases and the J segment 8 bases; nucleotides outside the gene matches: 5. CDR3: CAIRAGGPDEQFF. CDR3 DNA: TGTGCCATCAGGGCGGGAGGGCCCGATGAGCAGTTCTTC.